This entry features one TCR beta chain sequence. Antigen specificity is unknown. The primer mix had 60 Vbeta and 13 Jbeta primers. Method: immunoSEQ multiplex PCR; TCRdb's copy keeps in-frame clones and lacks some. The sample includes about 200,000 clones. This sample was included in a study of cytomegalovirus exposure and HLA in healthy donors. The germline CDR1 and CDR2 sequences are SQVTM and ANQGSEA. The V end lost 1 base, the J end lost 8 bases, and 11 bases lay between the germline ends. The CDR3 extends over 12 amino acids. Study-level findings and limits: Listed as cytomegalovirus-associated were around 160 TCR beta chains.

In nominal health when sampled, donors likely had unrecorded immune exposures nonetheless. The rearrangement joins TRBV29-1 to TRBJ1-2; D not certain. This receptor was identified in a man aged 25 to 45 in good health and CMV-seronegative. What was sequenced was PBMCs. The CDR3 loop reads CSVEGAILGYTF. The CDR3 DNA follows: TGCAGCGTTGAAGGGGCCATTTTAGGCTACACCTTC.